This T cell receptor beta chain was profiled in a study of shared clonotypes between healthy human individuals. V gave up 1 base and J gave up 7 bases, with 10 bases separating them. The CDR3 consists of 13 residues. CDR1 and CDR2 (germline): SNHLY, FYNNEI. Findings of the study overall: Generally, naive subsets (rather than memory subsets) showed larger estimated richness.

This clone was detected a few times. Its antigen remains unknown. Profiled with immunoSEQ multiplex PCR; TCRdb holds only in-frame clones, not every one. The data show roughly 2.6 million clones, roughly 92% seen once. This receptor was obtained from a man aged 18 to 30 in good health. The chain recombines TRBV2 with TRBJ1-1; no clear D gene. Sequencing was carried out using naive CD4+ T cells sorted from blood. Subset in this sample: CD45RA+ positively selected. The CDR3 bases are TGTGCCAGCAGTGAAGGCAGAGAGGGTGAAGCTTTCTTT. As protein: CASSEGREGEAFF.